This T cell receptor (beta chain) stems from a study of regulatory T cells in long-lasting Graves disease. Study background: Persistent cases took antithyroid drugs over 5 years and stayed TSH receptor antibody positive.

The TCR beta library used iRepertoire HTBI primers with Arm-PCR amplification of CDR3. Per the authors' pipeline: Sample data revealed about 62 TRBV and more than 13 TRBJ segments. TCRdb fed the multiplex PCR reads into MiXCR, producing one record per CDR3 protein. These V and J calls derive from TCRdb rather than the authors' analysis. The data show 700,000 or so distinct CDR3 sequences, around 30% seen once. This sample's time point: persistent/refractory GD, antithyroid drugs over 5 years with positive TRAb. Extracted RNA from PBMCs served as the source of the TCR library. Study results and limitations: Newly diagnosed patients shared 850 to 1,000 public clonotypes; persistent patients shared around 2,500. It was in persistent disease that TRBV28, TRBJ1-2 and TRBJ2-5 were favored.

The germline V gene has CDR1 MNHNS and CDR2 SASEGT. The CDR3 is 14 residues long. The germline V and J ends were trimmed by 6 bases and 11 bases, with 17 bases remaining between them. Note on this clonotype: Antigen unknown.

The source of this sequence is a female donor with Graves disease. The chain carries TRBV6-1 and TRBJ2-6; D may be TRBD1 or TRBD2 (5 bases each). Sequencing used peripheral blood mononuclear cells (PBMCs), obtained when the disease was refractory, from a patient treated with antithyroid drugs. DNA for the CDR3: TGTGCCAGCAGCGGCCGGGGCCCTAGAGACGTCCTGACTTTC. It encodes CASSGRGPRDVLTF.